This T cell receptor (beta chain) was sequenced during a study of cytomegalovirus exposure and HLA in healthy donors. Findings and limits, study-wide: Three CMV-associated chains proved CMV antigen-specific in vitro. It was found in a later analysis that first-cohort TCR clusters tended to co-occur in the approximately 130 validation repertoires. The authors listed roughly 150 TCR beta chains as cytomegalovirus-associated.

Germline assignment: CDR1 SEHNR and CDR2 FQNEAQ (reference sequence). The CDR3 loop spans 14 amino acids. V lost 6 bases to trimming and J lost 0 bases, with 11 bases between them. Donors came from a validation cohort of approximately 110 subjects, distinct from the first 666-subject cohort. TCRdb's copy holds only in-frame clones and misses some; the assay was immunoSEQ multiplex PCR. This table has hundreds of thousands of clones, about nine tenths appearing once. Comments on this clone: What it recognizes is unknown.

This TCR derives from a woman aged 18-30 years in good health and CMV-seropositive. Sequencing used PBMCs. The gene calls are TRBV7-9 and TRBJ1-2, with D maybe TRBD1 (5 bases). CDR3 DNA sequence: TGTGCCAGCAGTCGGGGGGATTCTAACTATGGCTACACCTTC. The encoded protein is CASSRGDSNYGYTF.